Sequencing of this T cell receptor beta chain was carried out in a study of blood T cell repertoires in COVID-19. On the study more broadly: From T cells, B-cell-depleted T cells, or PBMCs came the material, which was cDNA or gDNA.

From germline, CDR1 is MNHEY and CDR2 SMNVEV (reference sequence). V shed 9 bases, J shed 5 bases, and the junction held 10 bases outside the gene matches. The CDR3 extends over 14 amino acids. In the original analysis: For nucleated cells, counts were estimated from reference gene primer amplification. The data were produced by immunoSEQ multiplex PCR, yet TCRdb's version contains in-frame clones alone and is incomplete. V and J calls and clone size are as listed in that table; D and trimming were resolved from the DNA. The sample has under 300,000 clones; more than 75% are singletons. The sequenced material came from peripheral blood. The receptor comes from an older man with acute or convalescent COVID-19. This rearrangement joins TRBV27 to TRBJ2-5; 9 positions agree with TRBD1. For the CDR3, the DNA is TGTGCCAGTGGGGGGGGACAGGGTAGGGAGACCCAGTACTTC. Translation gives CASGGGQGRETQYF.